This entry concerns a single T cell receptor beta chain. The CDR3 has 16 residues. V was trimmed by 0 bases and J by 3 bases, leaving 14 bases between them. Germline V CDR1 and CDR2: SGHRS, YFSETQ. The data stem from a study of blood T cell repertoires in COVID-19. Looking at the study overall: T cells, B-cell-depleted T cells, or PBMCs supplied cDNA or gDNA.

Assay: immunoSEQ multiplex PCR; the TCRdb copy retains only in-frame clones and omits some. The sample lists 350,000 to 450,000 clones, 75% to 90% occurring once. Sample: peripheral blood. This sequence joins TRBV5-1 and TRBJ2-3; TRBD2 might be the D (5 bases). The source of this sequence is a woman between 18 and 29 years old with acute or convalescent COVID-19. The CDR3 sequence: CASSLGRGGVTDTQYF. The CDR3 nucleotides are TGCGCCAGCAGCTTGGGCCGGGGTGGGGTAACAGATACGCAGTATTTT.